This TCR beta chain is drawn from a study of cytomegalovirus exposure and HLA in healthy donors. PCR involved 60 Vbeta and 13 Jbeta primers. Repertoires were generated with immunoSEQ multiplex PCR, while TCRdb's copy carries only in-frame clones and drops some. This repertoire comprises about 140,000 clones; its ten largest clones make up 0.96%. Germline-derived CDR1 and CDR2 are KGHSH and LQKENI. There are 15 residues in the CDR3. Findings of the study overall: A prior analysis recorded that most TCR beta V segments were productive about 90% or about 30% of the time. The study found most TCR sequences rare, yet found some public TCRs in many donors. Upon later analysis, HLA-associated TCR beta chains proved more clonally expanded than other, equally common chains.

A note on this clone: The antigen is undetermined. At one end, the junction sequence differs from germline, possibly due to a read error.

Material: PBMCs. The clonotype originates from a male donor in good health and CMV-seronegative. The chain joins TRBV18 to TRBJ1-5; 7 bases line up with TRBD1. In DNA form, the CDR3 reads TGTGCCAACTCACCGGGGGGACAGCAGAATCAGCCCCAGCATTTT. Translating it yields CANSPGGQQNQPQHF.